This TCR beta chain was identified during a study of shared clonotypes between healthy human individuals. Study results and caveats: Sorted-subset samples were not fully sequenced, rarefaction indicated. Donors were few, which limited the genetic and exposure-history diversity represented.

A deep-level run was used for the assay. Using 200 ng DNA, 32,000 or so T cell genomes, the sorted-subset replicate PCRs were run. Using immunoSEQ multiplex PCR, the repertoire was profiled, and TCRdb retains in-frame clones only, with some absent. Altogether some 2,400,000 clones are present, 95% being singletons, with the ten largest covering approximately 0.13%. The germline gives CDR1 MNHEY, CDR2 SVGAGI. Germline trimming cut 6 bases from V and 5 bases from J; bases unmatched to any gene: 10. The CDR3 length is 15 residues. Regarding this clone: The antigen is not known.

The receptor comes from a man younger than 35 in good health. The chain is built from TRBV6-5 and TRBJ2-7; TRBD2 matches at 10 bases. The sample consisted of naive CD4+ T cells sorted from blood. Regarding subset: CD45RA+ positively selected. This chain's CDR3 is CASSQTSGVNHEQYF. The CDR3 DNA sequence: TGTGCCAGCAGCCAAACTAGCGGGGTTAACCACGAGCAGTACTTC.